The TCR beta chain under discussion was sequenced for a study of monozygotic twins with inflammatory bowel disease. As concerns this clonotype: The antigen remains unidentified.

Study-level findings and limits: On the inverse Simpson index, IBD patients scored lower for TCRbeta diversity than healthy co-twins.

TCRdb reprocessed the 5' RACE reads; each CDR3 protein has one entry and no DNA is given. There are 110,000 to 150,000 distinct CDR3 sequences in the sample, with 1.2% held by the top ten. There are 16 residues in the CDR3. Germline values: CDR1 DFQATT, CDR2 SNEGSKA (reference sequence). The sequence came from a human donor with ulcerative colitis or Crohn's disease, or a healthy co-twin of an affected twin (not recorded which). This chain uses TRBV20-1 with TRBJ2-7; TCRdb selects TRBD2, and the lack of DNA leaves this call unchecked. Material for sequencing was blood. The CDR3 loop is CSASGLAGRTGYEQYF.